The T cell receptor (beta chain) under discussion was sequenced for a study of OX40 agonist ivuxolimab in advanced cancers. Study findings and constraints: Clonal expansion from baseline to week 6 occurred in both CD4+ and CD8+ T cells.

Regarding this clone: Its matching antigen is unknown.

This CDR3 region has 15 residues. V lost 1 base, J lost 3 bases, and 2 bases stayed unmatched. Germline V gene data show CDR1 as SGHTA and CDR2 as FQGNSA. The data were produced by immunoSEQ multiplex PCR, yet TCRdb's version contains in-frame clones alone and is incomplete. Of about 42,000 clones listed, 88% are singletons. This sequence originates from an adult with an advanced solid tumor such as melanoma, head and neck, liver or kidney cancer. The sequences come from CD4+ or CD8+ T cells sorted from blood, collected in a trial of the OX40 agonist ivuxolimab. The rearrangement joins TRBV7-2 to TRBJ2-7; 11 nucleotides align to TRBD1. The CDR3 loop is CASSLEGTGGYEQYF. CDR3 sequence (DNA): TGTGCCAGCAGCTTAGAGGGGACAGGGGGCTACGAGCAGTACTTC.